This is a list of T cell receptor beta chains from one sample in a study of CD8 T cells in ankylosing spondylitis. TCRdb passed the 5' RACE reads through MiXCR, listing each CDR3 protein once. The sample includes 200,000 to 250,000 distinct CDR3 sequences, roughly 18% of them seen just once. Sequences were obtained from blood, either unsorted or a sorted T cell fraction (not recorded which). The receptors here all came from a male donor with ankylosing spondylitis. The CDR3 runs from the conserved cysteine through the conserved F or W. The D gene is left open where the match is weak. Size is omitted from some rows. Given values are once, few, many or a class for expanded clones.

V	J	size	D	CDR3	DNA
TRBV5-1	TRBJ2-7	few	TRBD1	CASSPGQGMSEQYF	TGCGCCAGCAGCCCGGGACAGGGGATGTCCGAGCAGTACTTC
TRBV10-2	TRBJ2-7	-	-	CASSESPKWEQYF	TGCGCCAGCAGTGAGTCCCCCAAGTGGGAGCAGTACTTC
TRBV20-1	TRBJ1-5	many	-	CSARDNNQPQHF	TGCAGTGCTAGAGACAACAATCAGCCCCAGCATTTT
TRBV27	TRBJ2-7	few	TRBD1	CASSPRTGGFYEQYF	TGTGCCAGCAGTCCCCGGACAGGGGGCTTCTACGAGCAGTACTTC
TRBV28	TRBJ2-1	-	-	CASSPWTGDPEQFF	TGTGCCAGCAGCCCTTGGACTGGAGACCCTGAGCAGTTCTTC
TRBV12-3/TRBV12-4	TRBJ2-5	few	-	CASTGTQDQETQYF	TGTGCCAGCACGGGGACCCAGGACCAAGAGACCCAGTACTTC
TRBV7-2	TRBJ1-1	few	-	CASSSSTGLGDTEAFF	TGTGCCAGCAGCTCCTCAACAGGGTTAGGCGACACTGAAGCTTTCTTT
TRBV4-1	TRBJ2-7	-	-	CASSQESGLLSYEQYF	TGCGCCAGCAGCCAAGAGAGCGGCTTACTCTCCTACGAGCAGTACTTC
TRBV7-8	TRBJ2-2	-	-	CASSLAVDGTGELFF	TGTGCCAGCAGCTTAGCAGTGGATGGCACCGGGGAGCTGTTTTTT
TRBV10-3	TRBJ2-3	-	TRBD2	CAISESTSGGFNTDTQYF	TGTGCCATCAGTGAGTCAACTAGCGGGGGATTTAACACAGATACGCAGTATTTT
TRBV29-1	TRBJ2-5	few	-	CSVEGDLGLRETQYF	TGCAGCGTTGAGGGGGATCTCGGGCTTAGAGAGACCCAGTACTTC
TRBV4-3	TRBJ2-5	-	-	CASSPLWRDKETQYF	TGCGCCAGCAGCCCCCTTTGGCGGGATAAGGAGACCCAGTACTTC
TRBV3-1	TRBJ2-7	-	TRBD2	CASSQGAGGPGQYF	TGTGCCAGCAGCCAAGGAGCGGGAGGGCCCGGGCAGTACTTC
TRBV6-1	TRBJ2-7	-	TRBD1	CASSDLGQGSYEQYF	TGTGCCAGCAGTGACTTGGGACAGGGGTCCTACGAGCAGTACTTC
TRBV6-2/TRBV6-3	TRBJ2-1	-	TRBD1	CGAGGYLASLNEQFF	TGTGGCGCAGGGGGCTACCTAGCCTCCCTCAATGAGCAGTTCTTC
TRBV21-1	TRBJ2-3	-	-	CASSKEGNSSTDTQYF	TGTGCCAGCAGCAAAGAGGGAAACTCTAGCACAGATACGCAGTATTTT
TRBV7-9	TRBJ1-1	few	-	CASSPGVGAEAFF	TGTGCCAGCAGCCCTGGGGTGGGGGCTGAAGCTTTCTTT
TRBV7-3	TRBJ2-1	-	TRBD2	CASSLQAGGSNEQFF	TGTGCCAGCAGCTTACAAGCGGGGGGCTCCAATGAGCAGTTCTTC
TRBV20-1	TRBJ2-1	-	TRBD2	CSAPRVVAGDTTAPYNEQFF	TGCAGTGCTCCACGCGTGGTAGCGGGAGACACTACCGCTCCTTACAATGAGCAGTTCTTC
TRBV7-2	TRBJ1-2	few	TRBD1	CASSPWGGGNYGYTF	TGTGCCAGCAGCCCGTGGGGAGGGGGCAACTATGGCTACACCTTC
TRBV3-1	TRBJ1-1	few	TRBD1	CASSPDWARAFSGGTEAFF	TGTGCCAGCAGCCCAGACTGGGCCAGGGCCTTTTCAGGGGGAACTGAAGCTTTCTTT
TRBV9	TRBJ1-1	-	TRBD1	CASSNPGGTTEAFF	TGTGCCAGCAGCAACCCAGGGGGAACGACTGAAGCTTTCTTT
TRBV29-1	TRBJ2-1	few	-	CSVERGRPYEQFF	TGCAGCGTTGAACGGGGGCGCCCCTATGAGCAGTTCTTC
TRBV6-5	TRBJ2-7	-	-	CASTYGDEQYF	TGTGCCAGCACATACGGGGACGAGCAGTACTTC
TRBV12-3/TRBV12-4	TRBJ1-2	few	-	CASSLPPGTGYGYTF	TGTGCCAGCAGTCTCCCTCCAGGGACTGGGTATGGCTACACCTTC
TRBV4-1	TRBJ2-5	once	TRBD2	CASSQGGAGVETQYF	TGCGCCAGCAGCCAAGGGGGTGCGGGGGTGGAGACCCAGTACTTC
TRBV12-3/TRBV12-4	TRBJ2-3	-	-	CAISPSLTDTQYF	TGTGCCATCAGCCCCTCTTTGACAGATACGCAGTATTTT
TRBV20-1	TRBJ2-7	-	-	CSARRPEAYEQYF	TGCAGTGCTAGGCGGCCAGAGGCCTACGAGCAGTACTTC
TRBV20-1	TRBJ2-3	-	TRBD2	CSARDELAGADTQYF	TGCAGTGCTAGAGATGAGCTAGCGGGAGCAGATACGCAGTATTTT
TRBV7-8	TRBJ2-2	-	TRBD2	CASSTLAGGWDGELFF	TGTGCCAGCAGTACCCTAGCGGGAGGGTGGGACGGGGAGCTGTTTTTT
TRBV27	TRBJ2-2	few	-	CASIVRGWGELFF	TGTGCCAGCATCGTACGGGGTTGGGGGGAGCTGTTTTTT
TRBV21-1	TRBJ2-3	few	-	CASIPGLVISNTQYF	TGTGCCAGCATCCCGGGACTAGTGATTTCAAATACGCAGTATTTT
TRBV4-3	TRBJ2-1	many	-	CASSQTMTELIISSYNEQFF	TGCGCCAGCAGCCAAACCATGACAGAGCTGATTATAAGCTCCTACAATGAGCAGTTCTTC